These T cell receptor beta chains were read from a single sample in a study of human thymus T cells. Sequenced by immunoSEQ multiplex PCR; TCRdb stores in-frame clones only, minus some. The data show 65,000 to 90,000 clones, with roughly 95% seen just once and approximately 0.032% held by the top ten. The source material was thymus tissue. These receptors all come from a girl less than two years old with a congenital heart defect but otherwise immunologically healthy. The CDR3 runs from the conserved cysteine through the conserved F or W. Fields, in order: D gene, CDR3 length, clone size, V gene, J gene, CDR3 DNA, CDR3 protein. A D gene is named only where the DNA matches it firmly. Expanded clones are given a class, and other clones once, few, many or no size at all.

>.|16|.|TRBV28|TRBJ1-4
TGTGCCAGCTCCAGGAAAGTTGTCTGGGTGAGGGAAAAACTGTTTTTT
CASSRKVVWVREKLFF
>TRBD1|13|.|TRBV28|TRBJ2-3
TGTGCCAGCAGCTCGACAGGGCTAAATACGCAGTATTTT
CASSSTGLNTQYF
>TRBD1|16|.|TRBV5-1|TRBJ2-2
TGCGCCAGCAGCTTGGGGACAGGGGCGAACACCGGGGAGCTGTTTTTT
CASSLGTGANTGELFF
>TRBD2|16|.|TRBV5-4|TRBJ2-5
TGTGCCAGCAGCCCCAACTCTTACGGGGGGGAAGAGACCCAGTACTTC
CASSPNSYGGEETQYF
>.|15|.|TRBV7-9|TRBJ1-2
TGTGCCAGCAGCAGACATTACGGGGACACCTATGGCTACACCTTC
CASSRHYGDTYGYTF
>.|16|.|TRBV19|TRBJ2-1
TGTGCCAGTAGTGTCCCAGGGACAAATTCCTACAATGAGCAGTTCTTC
CASSVPGTNSYNEQFF
>TRBD2|16|.|TRBV4-1|TRBJ2-1
TGCGCCAGCAGCCATGTAGCGGGAGGAGTCCTTCGAGGCGCGTTCTTC
CASSHVAGGVLRGAFF
>.|11|.|TRBV20-1|TRBJ2-1
TGCAGTGCTAGATGGAGCAATGAGCAGTTCTTC
CSARWSNEQFF
>.|15|.|TRBV4-1|TRBJ1-1
TGCGCCAGCAGCCACCCATCTCATTTGAACGCTGAAGCTTTCTTT
CASSHPSHLNAEAFF
>.|18|.|TRBV21-1|TRBJ2-7
TGTGCCAGCAGCAAAGGACATACTAGCGGGAGGGAATCCCACGAGCAGTACTTC
CASSKGHTSGRESHEQYF
>.|11|.|TRBV27|TRBJ2-7
TGTGCCAGCAGTTTGAAGGGCGAGCAGTACTTC
CASSLKGEQYF
>.|18|once|TRBV18|TRBJ2-6
TGTGCCAGCTCACCCTTAGGAGACTCCGCCTCTGGGGCCAACGTCCTGACTTTC
CASSPLGDSASGANVLTF
>.|13|.|TRBV14|TRBJ2-1
TGTGCCAGCAGCCAAGTGAGAGTCAATGAGCAGTTCTTC
CASSQVRVNEQFF
>.|18|.|TRBV14|TRBJ1-4
TGTGCCAGCAGCCAAGCGGGGGAGCCGCGGGCAACTAATGAAAAACTGTTTTTT
CASSQAGEPRATNEKLFF
>.|10|.|TRBV29-1|TRBJ1-1
TGCAGCAGCCGGGACACTGAAGCTTTCTTT
CSSRDTEAFF